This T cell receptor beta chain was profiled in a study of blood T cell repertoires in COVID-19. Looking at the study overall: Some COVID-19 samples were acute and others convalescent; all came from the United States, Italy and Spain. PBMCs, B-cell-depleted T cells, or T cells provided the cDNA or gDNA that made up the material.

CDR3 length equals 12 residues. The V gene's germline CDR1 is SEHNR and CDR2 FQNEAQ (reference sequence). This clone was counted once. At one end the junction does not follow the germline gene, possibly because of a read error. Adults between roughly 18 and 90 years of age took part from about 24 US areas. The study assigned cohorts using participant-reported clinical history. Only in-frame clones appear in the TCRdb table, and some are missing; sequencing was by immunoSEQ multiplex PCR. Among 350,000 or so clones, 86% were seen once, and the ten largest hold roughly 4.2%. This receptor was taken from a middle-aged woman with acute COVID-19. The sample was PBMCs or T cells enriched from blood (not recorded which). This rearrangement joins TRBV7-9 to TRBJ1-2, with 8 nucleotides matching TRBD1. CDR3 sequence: CASSIDPGQALF. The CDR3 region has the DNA TGTGCCAGCAGCATAGACCCGGGACAGGCCCTCTTC. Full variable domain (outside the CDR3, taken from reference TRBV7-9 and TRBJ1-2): DTGVSQNPRHKITKRGQNVTFRCDPISEHNRLYWYRQTLGQGPEFLTYFQNEAQLEKSRLLSDRFSAERPKGSFSTLEIQRTEQGDSAMYLCASSIDPGQALFGSGTRLTVV.